This T cell receptor beta chain emerged from a study of blood T cell repertoires in COVID-19. Study-level information: Acute and convalescent COVID-19 samples came from the United States, Italy and Spain.

Participants' reported clinical history set cohort assignment. What the recovered Cohort 3 donors had was two negative PCRs, clearance, or symptom resolution. Original analysis: For nucleated cells, counts were estimated from reference gene primer amplification. Measured with immunoSEQ multiplex PCR; TCRdb has only the in-frame clones, and not every one. The DNA gave D and trimming, while V, J and clone size come from that table. This sample has over 300,000 clones, with approximately 90% found just once. Trimming removed 10 bases from V and 0 bases from J; junction bases left unmatched: 6. The CDR3 has 13 residues. Germline V CDR1 and CDR2: ENHRY, SYGVKD.

This sequence joins TRBV10-3 and TRBJ2-7, with 7 positions matching TRBD2. Source material: PBMCs or T cells enriched from blood (not recorded which). This receptor was obtained from a woman aged 40 to 50 who had recovered from COVID-19. The CDR3 DNA sequence: TGTGCCAACGGACGCGGGAGCTCCTACGAGCAGTACTTC. It is translated as CANGRGSSYEQYF.